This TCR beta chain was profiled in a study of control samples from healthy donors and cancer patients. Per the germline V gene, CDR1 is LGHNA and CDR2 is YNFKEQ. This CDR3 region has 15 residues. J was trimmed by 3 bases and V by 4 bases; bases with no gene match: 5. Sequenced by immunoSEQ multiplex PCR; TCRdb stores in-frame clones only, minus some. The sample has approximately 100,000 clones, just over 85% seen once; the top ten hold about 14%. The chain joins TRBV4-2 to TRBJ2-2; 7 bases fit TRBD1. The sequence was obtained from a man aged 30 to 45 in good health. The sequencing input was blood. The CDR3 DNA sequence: TGTGCCAGCAGCCCCCGGGACAGATACACCGGGGAGCTGTTTTTT. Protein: CASSPRDRYTGELFF.